This T cell receptor beta chain originates from a study of PD-1 blockade in classical Hodgkin lymphoma. Study details: Treatment was intravenous nivolumab, 3 mg/kg every 2 weeks, until progression. Regarding the study as a whole: Compared with baseline, CD4+ but not CD8+ TCR diversity had risen significantly by C4D1. Differences between repertoires have undefined causes, possibly disease activity or prior therapy. The authors excluded patients who started nivolumab under 1 year after ASCT.

Profiled with immunoSEQ multiplex PCR; TCRdb holds only in-frame clones, not every one. The sample contains roughly 13,000 clones, around 87% of which appear only once. A note on this clone: Its antigen is unknown.

Autologous stem cell transplantation was followed by relapse in every patient, and brentuximab vedotin exposure varied. Germline CDR1 is GTSNPN and CDR2 is SVGIG (reference sequence). This CDR3 region has 15 residues. V was cut by 2 bases and J by 2 bases, with 13 bases left in between. The sample consisted of peripheral blood mononuclear cells (PBMCs), taken at baseline. The clonotype was recovered from a human donor with classical Hodgkin lymphoma. The rearrangement joins TRBV30 to TRBJ1-5; tentative D call: TRBD1 (5 bases). CDR3 amino acids: CAWSPQGKGNQPQHF. CDR3 coding DNA: TGTGCCTGGAGTCCCCAGGGAAAGGGCAATCAGCCCCAGCATTTT. Variable domain in full (rest from reference TRBV30 and TRBJ1-5): SQTIHQWPATLVQPVGSPLSLECTVEGTSNPNLYWYRQAAGRGLQLLFYSVGIGQISSEVPQNLSASRPQDRQFILSSKKLLLSDSGFYLCAWSPQGKGNQPQHFGDGTRLSIL.